This T cell receptor (beta chain) came from a study of blood T cell repertoires in COVID-19. In the study overall: The United States, Italy and Spain supplied acute and convalescent COVID-19 samples. Sources were T cells, B-cell-depleted T cells, or PBMCs; the material itself was cDNA or gDNA.

V lost 2 bases and J lost 1, with 18 bases in between. CDR3 size: 18 residues. The germline V gene has CDR1 MNHEY and CDR2 SVGEGT. In the authors' workflow: Estimation of nucleated cell counts was performed using reference gene primer amplification. Using immunoSEQ multiplex PCR, the repertoire was profiled, and TCRdb retains in-frame clones only, with some absent. V and J calls and clone size follow that table, whereas D and trimming were derived from the DNA. This table has hundreds of thousands of clones, under 95% appearing once. The sequence was collected from a woman aged 18-35 years who had recovered from COVID-19. V is TRBV6-2 or TRBV6-3 and J is TRBJ1-5; D is perhaps TRBD1 (6 bases). Specimen: peripheral blood. CDR3 DNA sequence: TGTGCCAGCAGTTACCTTGGCTTGAGACAGGACAGCAATCAGCCCCAGCATTTT. Its protein is CASSYLGLRQDSNQPQHF.